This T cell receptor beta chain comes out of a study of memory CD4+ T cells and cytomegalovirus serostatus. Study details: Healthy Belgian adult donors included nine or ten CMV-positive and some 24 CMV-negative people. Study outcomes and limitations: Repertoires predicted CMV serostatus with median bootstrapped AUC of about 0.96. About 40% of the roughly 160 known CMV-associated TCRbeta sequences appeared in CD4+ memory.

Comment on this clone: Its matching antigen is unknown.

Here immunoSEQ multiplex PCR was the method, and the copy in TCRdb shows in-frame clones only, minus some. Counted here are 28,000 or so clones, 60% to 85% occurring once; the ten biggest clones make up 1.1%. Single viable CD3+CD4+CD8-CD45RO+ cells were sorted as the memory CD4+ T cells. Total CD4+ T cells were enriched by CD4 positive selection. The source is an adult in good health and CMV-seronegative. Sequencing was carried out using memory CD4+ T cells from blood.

The CDR3 loop is CASSQQGVDTQYF. As DNA, the CDR3 is TGTGCCAGCAGCCAACAGGGGGTAGATACGCAGTATTTT. The rearrangement joins TRBV6-4 to TRBJ2-3, with TRBD1 matching over 8 bases. The CDR3 runs to 13 residues. Germline trimming cut 6 bases from V and 5 bases from J; bases unmatched to any gene: 4. Germline CDR1 and CDR2: MRHNA and SNTAGT.